The 9 T cell receptor beta chains reported below all come from one sample, sequenced in a study of blood T cell repertoires in COVID-19. Data came from immunoSEQ multiplex PCR; TCRdb stores just in-frame clones and leaves some out. The data contain 200,000 to 250,000 clones, around nine tenths of them seen just once; the ten biggest clones take up approximately 0.77%. Sequencing input: peripheral blood. These receptor sequences come from a man in his sixties with COVID-19, enrolled during active disease.

The chain recombines TRBV27 with TRBJ1-5, with no clear D. Deletions cut 2 bases from V and 0 bases from J, with 14 bases between. This CDR3 contains 17 residues. Germline loops: CDR1 MNHEY, CDR2 SMNVEV (reference sequence). CDR3 nucleotides: TGTGCCAGCAGTTTAGGGTCAGGATTCAATAGCAATCAGCCCCAGCATTTT. It encodes CASSLGSGFNSNQPQHF.

This clone came up once. The chain uses TRBV2 and TRBJ1-1, with unresolved D. This CDR3 is 14 amino acids long. Trimming took off 4 bases at V and 0 bases at J, with 9 bases between the two ends. Germline CDR1 is SNHLY and CDR2 is FYNNEI. CDR3 sequence: CASSVKNMNTEAFF. DNA of the CDR3: TGTGCCAGCAGTGTTAAGAACATGAACACTGAAGCTTTCTTT.

The CDR3 bases are TGTGCCAGAAGCATGAAGGTACAGGGGGCTGACTATGGCTACACCTTC. Protein: CARSMKVQGADYGYTF. J is TRBJ1-2 and V is TRBV5-3, with TRBD1 matching 9 bases. TRBV5-3 is classed as an ORF, of uncertain function. This CDR3 contains 16 residues. The ends lost 4 bases at V and 3 bases at J; junction bases unmatched: 10.

The chain is built from TRBV2 and TRBJ2-7; a possible D gene is TRBD1 (6 bases). The CDR3 length is 13 residues. Per the germline V gene, CDR1 is SNHLY and CDR2 is FYNNEI. V was pared by 5 bases and J by 7 bases, with 15 bases between. This CDR3 reads CASSTGNLGEQYF. CDR3 DNA: TGTGCCAGCAGTACAGGGAATTTGGGGGAGCAGTACTTC.

J is TRBJ2-3 and V is TRBV4-2; 8 nucleotides line up with TRBD1. Germline assignment: CDR1 LGHNA and CDR2 YNFKEQ. CDR3 length: 13 residues. After removal of 10 bases from V and 3 bases from J, the junction contained 6 bases not matched to a gene. As DNA, the CDR3 is TGTGCCACCGCGACAGGGGTGACAGATACGCAGTATTTT. Protein: CATATGVTDTQYF.

The chain links TRBV14 to TRBJ2-7; 7 nucleotides align to TRBD1. Looked up from germline, CDR1 is SGHDN and CDR2 is FVKESK. This CDR3 region has 15 residues. V lost 1 base and J lost 1; bases outside the gene matches: 4. Here the CDR3 DNA reads TGTGCCAGCAGCCAAGGACAGGGTCGTTCCTACGAGCAGTACTTC. Its protein is CASSQGQGRSYEQYF.

The chain carries TRBV7-2 and TRBJ2-3; tentatively, D is TRBD1 (6 bases). Trimming cost V 3 bases and J 1 base, with 17 bases left between them. The CDR3 loop spans 17 amino acids. In germline, CDR1 is SGHTA, CDR2 FQGNSA. CDR3 in DNA: TGTGCCAGCAGCTTTCAACAGGGACGCCTACGCACAGATACGCAGTATTTT. Residues: CASSFQQGRLRTDTQYF.

The DNA for the CDR3 is TGTGCCAGCAGTGACCCCATGTCACCCCAGCATTTT. It translates to CASSDPMSPQHF. V gene TRBV6-1 combines with J gene TRBJ1-5; D is unresolved. Trimming took 3 bases from V and 10 from J, leaving 10 bases between them. Looked up from germline, CDR1 is MNHNS and CDR2 is SASEGT. CDR3 size: 12 residues.

This chain joins TRBV18 and TRBJ2-1; the match to TRBD1 covers 10 bases. The CDR3 has 15 residues. From germline, CDR1 is KGHSH and CDR2 LQKENI. Trimming removed 3 bases from V and 6 bases from J; junction bases left unmatched: 5. The CDR3 sequence is CASSPGTGESNEQFF. DNA of the CDR3: TGTGCCAGCTCACCCGGGACAGGGGAATCCAATGAGCAGTTCTTC.